The next 17 T cell receptor beta chains were all read from a single sample in a study of blood T cell repertoires in COVID-19. TCRdb's copy holds only in-frame clones and misses some; the assay was immunoSEQ multiplex PCR. There are 350,000 to 450,000 clones in the sample; 89% occur only once, and 1% to 1.5% lies in the top ten. The material sequenced was peripheral blood. The receptors were sampled from a man aged 35-49 years with acute or convalescent COVID-19.

The genes are TRBV6-5 and TRBJ1-6; 9 positions agree with TRBD1. The V segment lost 2 bases and the J segment 7 bases; nucleotides outside the gene matches: 3. The CDR3 consists of 15 residues. Per germline, CDR1 MNHEY and CDR2 SVGAGI. The CDR3 loop is CASSYLGTGNSPLHF. DNA of the CDR3: TGTGCCAGCAGTTACCTTGGGACAGGGAATTCACCCCTCCACTTT.

This chain links TRBV30 with TRBJ1-4, with no clear D. Germline CDR1 reads GTSNPN; CDR2 reads SVGIG (reference sequence). The CDR3 spans 15 residues. Trimming pared 2 bases from V and 6 bases from J, leaving 16 bases between. CDR3 sequence: CAWSIMAGVDEKLFF. The CDR3 DNA sequence: TGTGCCTGGAGTATTATGGCAGGTGTTGATGAAAAACTGTTTTTT.

V gene TRBV7-6 combines with J gene TRBJ2-1, with TRBD2 matching over 8 bases. V lost 5 bases and J lost 2; bases outside the gene matches: 8. This CDR3 region has 16 residues. Germline V gives CDR1 SGHVS, CDR2 FNYEAQ. The CDR3 sequence is CASSLEVAGTYNEQFF. CDR3 DNA: TGTGCCAGCAGCCTGGAGGTAGCGGGGACCTACAATGAGCAGTTCTTC.

The genes are TRBV30 and TRBJ2-1; D is possibly TRBD1 (6 bases). Deletions cut 3 bases from V and 13 bases from J, with 10 bases between. Per the germline V gene, CDR1 is GTSNPN and CDR2 is SVGIG (reference sequence). There are 10 residues in the CDR3. The CDR3 DNA reads as TGTGCCTGGAGCCACAGGGTTCAGTTCTTC. This translates into CAWSHRVQFF.

The chain combines TRBV18 with TRBJ1-2; the D is unclear. The CDR3 spans 17 residues. Germline CDR1 and CDR2: KGHSH and LQKENI. Deletions cut 3 bases from V and 2 bases from J, with 19 bases between. The CDR3 bases are TGTGCCAGCTCACCCATCTCGCTCAGAAAACCGAACTATGGCTACACCTTC. This translates into CASSPISLRKPNYGYTF.

This clone has only a few counts. The rearrangement links TRBV6-6 to TRBJ2-1; 9 bases align to TRBD2. The germline V gene encodes CDR1 MNHNY and CDR2 SVGAGI (reference sequence). The CDR3 extends over 17 amino acids. With 5 bases clipped from V and 5 bases from J, the junction kept 13 bases outside the gene matches. The CDR3 DNA is TGTGCCAGCAGTCGCTGGGTAGCGGGAGATCCCCACAATGAGCAGTTCTTC. This sequence encodes CASSRWVAGDPHNEQFF.

The chain employs TRBV25-1 and TRBJ1-2, with D tentatively TRBD1 (6 bases). This CDR3 comprises 15 residues. V shed 2 bases and J shed 8 bases, with 18 bases lying between them. Germline-derived CDR1 and CDR2 are MGHDK and SYGVNS. CDR3 residues: CASSEMYEGGKGYTF. CDR3 nucleotide sequence: TGTGCCAGCAGTGAAATGTATGAAGGGGGAAAAGGCTACACCTTC.

The chain uses TRBV28 and TRBJ2-1, with 8 bases fitting TRBD2. The V segment lost 2 bases and the J segment 2 bases; nucleotides outside the gene matches: 11. Germline CDR1 and CDR2: MDHEN and SYDVKM. This CDR3 contains 18 residues. The CDR3 DNA reads TGTGCCAGCAGTTTAAGGGTCCAGCGGGAGCCTCCCTACAATGAGCAGTTCTTC. Amino acid sequence: CASSLRVQREPPYNEQFF.

On this clone: This CDR3 is also generated by other DNA sequences in the sample. The chain links TRBV2 to TRBJ2-1, with D possibly matching TRBD2 (6 bases). This CDR3 is built from 14 residues. V was trimmed by 3 bases and J by 7 bases, leaving 13 bases between them. Germline-derived CDR1 and CDR2 are SNHLY and FYNNEI. The CDR3 sequence is CASSEGGGYNEQFF. DNA of the CDR3: TGTGCCAGCAGTGAGGGAGGAGGGTATAATGAGCAGTTCTTC.

The V and J genes are TRBV5-4 and TRBJ2-7; D is possibly TRBD2 (5 bases). The CDR3 covers 17 residues. Germline CDR1 is SGHNT and CDR2 is YYREEE (reference sequence). Trimming cost V 4 bases and J 0 bases, with 20 bases left between them. DNA of the CDR3: TGTGCCAGCAGCATCTTCCGCGGGCTTGGGGTCTCCTACGAGCAGTACTTC. Translated, it gives CASSIFRGLGVSYEQYF.

The chain employs TRBV28 and TRBJ2-3; no firm D call. The CDR3 totals 13 residues. CDR1 and CDR2 (germline): MDHEN, SYDVKM. V lost 4 bases to trimming and J lost 5 bases, with 10 bases between them. The CDR3, as DNA: TGTGCCAGCAGTTCATTTAGTAAAGATACGCAGTATTTT. Its protein product is CASSSFSKDTQYF.

The J gene is TRBJ1-1, the V gene TRBV5-5; 7 positions agree with TRBD1. The CDR3 length is 15 residues. Germline V gene data show CDR1 as SGHKS and CDR2 as YYEKEE (reference sequence). The J segment lost 1 base and the V segment lost 5 bases, leaving 8 bases of the junction unmatched. The CDR3 spells CASRKPGTENTEAFF. DNA for the CDR3: TGTGCCAGCAGGAAGCCCGGGACAGAGAACACTGAAGCTTTCTTT.

CDR3 residues: CASSSTSGSDYEQYF. The CDR3 DNA follows: TGTGCCAGCAGCTCGACTAGCGGCTCGGACTACGAGCAGTACTTC. The rearrangement links TRBV11-2 to TRBJ2-7, with 9 bases matching TRBD2. Trimming at V came to 4 bases and at J to 3 bases, leaving 7 bases not matched to a gene. The CDR3 loop spans 15 amino acids. The germline CDR1 and CDR2 sequences are SGHAT and FQNNGV.

The J gene is TRBJ2-1, the V gene TRBV7-2; perhaps TRBD2 as D (5 bases). The V gene lost 4 bases and the J gene lost 1 base, with 11 bases spanning the gap. Per germline, CDR1 SGHTA and CDR2 FQGNSA. This CDR3 has 15 residues. CDR3 DNA sequence: TGTGCCAGCAGCTCCGGGGTAGCGTCCTACAATGAGCAGTTCTTC. Its protein is CASSSGVASYNEQFF.

The chain has TRBV2 and TRBJ2-7; 11 bases line up with TRBD2. V was clipped by 3 bases and J by 1 base; unmatched bases: 2. Germline V gene data show CDR1 as SNHLY and CDR2 as FYNNEI. CDR3 length: 15 amino acids. Here the CDR3 reads CASSEGLAVSYEQYF. CDR3 bases: TGTGCCAGCAGTGAGGGACTAGCGGTATCCTACGAGCAGTACTTC.

This clone was recorded only once. The chain carries TRBV24-1 and TRBJ2-1; TRBD1 is a possible D gene (6 bases). Germline assignment: CDR1 KGHDR and CDR2 SFDVKD. Trimming pared 2 bases from V and 12 bases from J, leaving 13 bases between. This CDR3 is 13 amino acids long. As DNA, the CDR3 is TGTGCCACCAGTGATTCGCACAGGGAAGTGCAGTTCTTC. Translated, it gives CATSDSHREVQFF.

The J gene is TRBJ2-2, the V gene TRBV7-3; 8 bases agree with TRBD2. There are 14 residues in the CDR3. Germline CDR1 is SGHTA and CDR2 is FQGTGA. Germline trimming cut 4 bases from V and 7 bases from J; bases unmatched to any gene: 5. CDR3 sequence: CASSSGLAGGELFF. The CDR3 nucleotides are TGTGCCAGCAGCTCTGGACTAGCCGGCGGGGAGCTGTTTTTT. Filled out from reference TRBV7-3 and TRBJ2-2, the complete variable domain reads GAGVSQTPSNKVTEKGKYVELRCDPISGHTALYWYRQSLGQGPEFLIYFQGTGAADDSGLPNDRFFAVRPEGSVSTLKIQRTERGDSAVYLCASSSGLAGGELFFGEGSRLTVL.